This T cell receptor (beta chain) was identified in a study of shared clonotypes between healthy human individuals. Notes on the study in general: What rarefaction showed was incomplete sorted-subset sequencing despite large depth.

Points on this clone: Its target is unknown.

Original analysis: Filtering differed for immunoSEQ, which gave only junction sequences without quality scores. The repertoire was sequenced with immunoSEQ multiplex PCR; TCRdb's copy has only in-frame clones and lacks some. Clone size and the V and J calls come from that table; the DNA yielded D and trimming. This table has some 1,400,000 clones, roughly 96% appearing once. The sample taken for sequencing was naive CD4+ T cells sorted from blood. Subset indicated: CD45RA+ positively selected. This receptor was identified in a man under 40 in good health.

The CDR3 DNA reads TGTGCCAGCAGCTTAGGGTCTCAAAAACTGTTTTTT. Translating gives CASSLGSQKLFF. The V and J genes are TRBV7-6 and TRBJ1-4; D is ambiguous. V was pared by 1 base and J by 9 bases, with 6 bases between. The CDR3 sequence is 12 residues long. The V gene's germline CDR1 is SGHVS and CDR2 FNYEAQ.